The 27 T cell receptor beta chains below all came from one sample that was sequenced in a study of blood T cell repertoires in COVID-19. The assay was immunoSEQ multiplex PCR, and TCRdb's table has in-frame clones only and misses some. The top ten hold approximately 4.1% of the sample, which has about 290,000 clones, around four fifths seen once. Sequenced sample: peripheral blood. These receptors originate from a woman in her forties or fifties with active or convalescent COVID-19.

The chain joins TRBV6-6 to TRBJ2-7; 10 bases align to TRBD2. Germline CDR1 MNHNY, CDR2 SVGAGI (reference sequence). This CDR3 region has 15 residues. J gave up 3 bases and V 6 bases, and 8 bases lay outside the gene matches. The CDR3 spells CASRGVAGGDYEQYF. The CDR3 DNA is TGTGCCAGCAGAGGGGTAGCGGGAGGAGACTACGAGCAGTACTTC.

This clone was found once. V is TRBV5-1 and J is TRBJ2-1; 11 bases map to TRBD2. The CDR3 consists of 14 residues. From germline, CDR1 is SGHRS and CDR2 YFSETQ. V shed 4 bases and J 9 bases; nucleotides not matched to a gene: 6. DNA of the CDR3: TGCGCCAGCAGCGAACTAGCGGGGGTTGGTGAGCAGTTCTTC. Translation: CASSELAGVGEQFF. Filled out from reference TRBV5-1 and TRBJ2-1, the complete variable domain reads KAGVTQTPRYLIKTRGQQVTLSCSPISGHRSVSWYQQTPGQGLQFLFEYFSETQRNKGNFPGRFSGRQFSNSRSEMNVSTLELGDSALYLCASSELAGVGEQFFGPGTRLTVL.

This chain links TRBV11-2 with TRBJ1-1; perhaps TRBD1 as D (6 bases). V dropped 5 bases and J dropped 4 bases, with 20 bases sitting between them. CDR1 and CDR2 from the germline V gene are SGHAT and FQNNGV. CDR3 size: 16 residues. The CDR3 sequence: CASSLPGAGAGTEAFF. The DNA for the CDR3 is TGTGCCAGCAGCCTTCCCGGTGCAGGGGCAGGCACTGAAGCTTTCTTT.

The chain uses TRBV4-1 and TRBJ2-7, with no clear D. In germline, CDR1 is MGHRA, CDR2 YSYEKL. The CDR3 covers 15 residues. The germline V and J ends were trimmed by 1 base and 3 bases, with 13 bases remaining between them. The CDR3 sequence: CASSQVARMDYEQYF. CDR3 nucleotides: TGCGCCAGCAGCCAAGTTGCCAGGATGGACTACGAGCAGTACTTC.

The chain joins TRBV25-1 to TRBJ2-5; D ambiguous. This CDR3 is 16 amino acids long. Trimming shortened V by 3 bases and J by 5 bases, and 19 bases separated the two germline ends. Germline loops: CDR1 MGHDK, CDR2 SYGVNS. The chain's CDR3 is CASSDVQDLGEETQYF. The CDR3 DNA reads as TGTGCCAGCAGTGATGTCCAAGACTTAGGTGAGGAGACCCAGTACTTC.

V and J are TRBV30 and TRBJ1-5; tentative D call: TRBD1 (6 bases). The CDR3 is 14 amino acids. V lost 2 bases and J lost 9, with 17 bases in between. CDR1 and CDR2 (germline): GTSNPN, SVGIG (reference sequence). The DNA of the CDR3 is TGTGCCTGGAGTATCCTACAGGGCATAGGGCCCCAGCATTTT. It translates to CAWSILQGIGPQHF.

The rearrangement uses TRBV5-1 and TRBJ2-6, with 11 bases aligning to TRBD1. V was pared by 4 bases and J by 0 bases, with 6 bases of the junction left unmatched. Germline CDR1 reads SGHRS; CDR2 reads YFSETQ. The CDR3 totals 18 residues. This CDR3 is CASSPPGTGGSGANVLTF. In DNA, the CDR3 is TGCGCCAGCAGCCCCCCCGGGACAGGGGGCTCTGGGGCCAACGTCCTGACTTTC.

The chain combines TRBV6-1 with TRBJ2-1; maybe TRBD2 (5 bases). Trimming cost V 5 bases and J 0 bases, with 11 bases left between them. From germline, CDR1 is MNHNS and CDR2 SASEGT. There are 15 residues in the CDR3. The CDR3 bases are TGTGCCAGCAGTTTAAGAGGGAGCTCCTACAATGAGCAGTTCTTC. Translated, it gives CASSLRGSSYNEQFF.

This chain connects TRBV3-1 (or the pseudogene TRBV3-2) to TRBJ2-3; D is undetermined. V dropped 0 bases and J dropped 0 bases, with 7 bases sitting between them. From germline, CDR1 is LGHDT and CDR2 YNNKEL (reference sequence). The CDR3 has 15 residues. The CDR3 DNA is TGTGCCAGCAGCCAAGAACGAGTTAGCACAGATACGCAGTATTTT. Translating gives CASSQERVSTDTQYF.

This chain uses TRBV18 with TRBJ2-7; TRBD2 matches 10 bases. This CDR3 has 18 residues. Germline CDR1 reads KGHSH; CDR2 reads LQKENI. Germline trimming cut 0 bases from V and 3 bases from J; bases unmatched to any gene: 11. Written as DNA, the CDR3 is TGTGCCAGCTCACCACCGGCGTTAACTAGCGGGATACACTACGAGCAGTACTTC. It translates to CASSPPALTSGIHYEQYF.

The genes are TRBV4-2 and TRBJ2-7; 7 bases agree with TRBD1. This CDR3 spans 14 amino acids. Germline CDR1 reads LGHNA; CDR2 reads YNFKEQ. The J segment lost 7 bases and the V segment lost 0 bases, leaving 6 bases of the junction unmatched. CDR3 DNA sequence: TGTGCCAGCAGCCAAGAGGGACAGAACGGAGAGCAGTACTTC. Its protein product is CASSQEGQNGEQYF.

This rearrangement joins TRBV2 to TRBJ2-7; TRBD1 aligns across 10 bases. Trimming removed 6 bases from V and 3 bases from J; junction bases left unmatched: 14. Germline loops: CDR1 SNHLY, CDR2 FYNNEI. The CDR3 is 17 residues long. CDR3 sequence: CASRRDRGPGGHYEQYF. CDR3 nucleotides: TGTGCCAGCAGACGGGACAGGGGCCCTGGGGGCCACTACGAGCAGTACTTC.

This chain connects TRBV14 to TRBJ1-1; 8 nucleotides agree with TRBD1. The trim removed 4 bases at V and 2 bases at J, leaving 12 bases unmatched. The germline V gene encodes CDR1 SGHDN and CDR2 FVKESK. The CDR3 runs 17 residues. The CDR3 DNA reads TGTGCCAGCAGCCTAATGACAGGGGACGGCTCAAACACTGAAGCTTTCTTT. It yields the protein CASSLMTGDGSNTEAFF.

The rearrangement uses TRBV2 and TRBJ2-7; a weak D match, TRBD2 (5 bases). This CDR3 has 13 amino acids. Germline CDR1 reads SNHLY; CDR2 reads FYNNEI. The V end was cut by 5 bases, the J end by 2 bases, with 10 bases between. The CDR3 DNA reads TGTGCCAGCAGTAAGGCGGGCCCCTACGAGCAGTACTTC. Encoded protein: CASSKAGPYEQYF.

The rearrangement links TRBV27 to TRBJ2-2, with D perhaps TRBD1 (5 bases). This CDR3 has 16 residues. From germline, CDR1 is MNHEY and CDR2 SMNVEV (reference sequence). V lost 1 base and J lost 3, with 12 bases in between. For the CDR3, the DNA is TGTGCCAGCAGTTTATTACAGGCGGCCTACACCGGGGAGCTGTTTTTT. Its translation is CASSLLQAAYTGELFF.

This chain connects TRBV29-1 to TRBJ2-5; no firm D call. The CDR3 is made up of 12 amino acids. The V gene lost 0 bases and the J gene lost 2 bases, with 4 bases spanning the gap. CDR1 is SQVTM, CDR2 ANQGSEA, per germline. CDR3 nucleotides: TGCAGCGTTGAAGACAGTCAAGAGACCCAGTACTTC. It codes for CSVEDSQETQYF.

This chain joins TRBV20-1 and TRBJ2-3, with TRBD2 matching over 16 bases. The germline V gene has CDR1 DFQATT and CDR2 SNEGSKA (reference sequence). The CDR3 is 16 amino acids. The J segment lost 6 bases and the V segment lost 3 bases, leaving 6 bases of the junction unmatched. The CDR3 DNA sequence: TGCAGTGCTAGTGGGACTAGCGGGAGGGCCCGGGATACGCAGTATTTT. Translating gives CSASGTSGRARDTQYF.

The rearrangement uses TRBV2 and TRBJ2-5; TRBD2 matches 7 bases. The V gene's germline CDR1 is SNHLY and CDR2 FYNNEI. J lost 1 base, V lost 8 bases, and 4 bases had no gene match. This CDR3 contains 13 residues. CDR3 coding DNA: TGTGCCAGCCGGCGGGAGATCCAAGAGACCCAGTACTTC. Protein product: CASRREIQETQYF. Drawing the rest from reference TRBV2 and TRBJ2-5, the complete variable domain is EPEVTQTPSHQVTQMGQEVILRCVPISNHLYFYWYRQILGQKVEFLVSFYNNEISEKSEIFDDQFSVERPDGSNFTLKIRSTKLEDSAMYFCASRREIQETQYFGPGTRLLVL.

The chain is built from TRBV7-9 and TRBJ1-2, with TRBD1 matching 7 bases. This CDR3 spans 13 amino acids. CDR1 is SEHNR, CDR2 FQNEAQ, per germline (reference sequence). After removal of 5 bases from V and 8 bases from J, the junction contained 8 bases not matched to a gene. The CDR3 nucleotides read TGTGCCAGCAGCGCCACAGGGGTGGTAGGCTACACCTTC. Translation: CASSATGVVGYTF.

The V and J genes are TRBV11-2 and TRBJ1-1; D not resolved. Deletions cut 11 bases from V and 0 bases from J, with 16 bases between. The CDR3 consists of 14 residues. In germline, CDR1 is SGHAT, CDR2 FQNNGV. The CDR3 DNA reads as TGTGCCTCGAGGCGCCAGACCATGAACACTGAAGCTTTCTTT. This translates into CASRRQTMNTEAFF.

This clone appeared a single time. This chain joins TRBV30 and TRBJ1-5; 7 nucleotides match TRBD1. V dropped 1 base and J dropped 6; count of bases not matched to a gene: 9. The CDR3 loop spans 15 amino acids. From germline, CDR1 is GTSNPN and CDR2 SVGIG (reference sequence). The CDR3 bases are TGTGCCTGGAGTGGCGACAGGGCGGGCGGTCAGCCCCAGCATTTT. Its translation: CAWSGDRAGGQPQHF.

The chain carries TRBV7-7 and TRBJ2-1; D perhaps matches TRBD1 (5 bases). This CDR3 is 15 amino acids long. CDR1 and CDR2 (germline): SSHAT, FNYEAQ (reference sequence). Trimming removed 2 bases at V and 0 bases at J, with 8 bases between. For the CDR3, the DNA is TGTGCCAGCAGCTTAATTAGGGGCTCCTACAATGAGCAGTTCTTC. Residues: CASSLIRGSYNEQFF.

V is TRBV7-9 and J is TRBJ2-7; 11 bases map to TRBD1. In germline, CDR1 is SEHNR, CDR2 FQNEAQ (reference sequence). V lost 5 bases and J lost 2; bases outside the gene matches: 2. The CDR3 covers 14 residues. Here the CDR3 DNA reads TGTGCCAGCAGCAGGGACAGGGGGACCTACGAGCAGTACTTC. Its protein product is CASSRDRGTYEQYF.

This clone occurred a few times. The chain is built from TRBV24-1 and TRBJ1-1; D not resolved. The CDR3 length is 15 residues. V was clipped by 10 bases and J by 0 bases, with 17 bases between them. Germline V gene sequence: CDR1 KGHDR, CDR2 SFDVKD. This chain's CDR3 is CATQLCRRMNTEAFF. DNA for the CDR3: TGTGCCACTCAGCTTTGCCGGCGGATGAACACTGAAGCTTTCTTT.

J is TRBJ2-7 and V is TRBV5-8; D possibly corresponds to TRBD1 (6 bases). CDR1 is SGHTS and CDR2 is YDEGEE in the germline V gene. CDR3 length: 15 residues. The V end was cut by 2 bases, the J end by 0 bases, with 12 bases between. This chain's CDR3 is CASSFSGTPSYEQYF. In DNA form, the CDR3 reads TGTGCCAGCAGCTTTTCCGGGACACCCTCCTACGAGCAGTACTTC.

The CDR3 DNA sequence: TGTGCCAGCAGCCCATTCGGAGGCTACGAGCAGTACTTC. It translates to CASSPFGGYEQYF. The rearrangement uses TRBV6-5 and TRBJ2-7; a weak D match, TRBD2 (5 bases). With 6 bases removed from V and 3 bases from J, the gap between germline ends came to 12 bases. CDR1 and CDR2 (germline): MNHEY, SVGAGI. The CDR3 sequence is 13 residues long.

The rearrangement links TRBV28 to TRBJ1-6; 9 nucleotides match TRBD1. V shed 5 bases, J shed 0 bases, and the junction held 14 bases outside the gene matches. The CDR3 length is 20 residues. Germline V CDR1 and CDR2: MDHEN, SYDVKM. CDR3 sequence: CASSLFIPGQGNSYNSPLHF. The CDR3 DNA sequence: TGTGCCAGCAGTCTCTTCATTCCGGGACAGGGAAACTCCTATAATTCACCCCTCCACTTT.